Detailed here is one T cell receptor (beta chain). Source study methods: Reference gene primer amplification in the assay estimated nucleated cell counts. TCRdb keeps only in-frame clones here, not all; method: immunoSEQ multiplex PCR. V, J and clone size derive from that table, while D and trimming were established from the DNA sequence. The table lists 200,000 to 250,000 clones, 75% to 85% of them singletons, with roughly a tenth in the top ten. This CDR3 spans 16 amino acids. Germline V gene lookup returns CDR1 SGHNT and CDR2 YYREEE (reference sequence). Trimming cost V 0 bases and J 0 bases; bases outside gene matches: 3. This sample stems from a study of blood T cell repertoires in COVID-19. Overall study context: Spain, Italy and the United States supplied samples that represented acute and convalescent COVID-19.

The origin of this receptor is a man between 45 and 60 years old with active or convalescent COVID-19. The chain carries TRBV5-4 and TRBJ1-3, with 7 positions matching TRBD1. The sequenced sample was peripheral blood. The CDR3 is CASSLEGQISGNTIYF. The CDR3 DNA reads TGTGCCAGCAGCTTGGAGGGACAGATCTCTGGAAACACCATATATTTT.